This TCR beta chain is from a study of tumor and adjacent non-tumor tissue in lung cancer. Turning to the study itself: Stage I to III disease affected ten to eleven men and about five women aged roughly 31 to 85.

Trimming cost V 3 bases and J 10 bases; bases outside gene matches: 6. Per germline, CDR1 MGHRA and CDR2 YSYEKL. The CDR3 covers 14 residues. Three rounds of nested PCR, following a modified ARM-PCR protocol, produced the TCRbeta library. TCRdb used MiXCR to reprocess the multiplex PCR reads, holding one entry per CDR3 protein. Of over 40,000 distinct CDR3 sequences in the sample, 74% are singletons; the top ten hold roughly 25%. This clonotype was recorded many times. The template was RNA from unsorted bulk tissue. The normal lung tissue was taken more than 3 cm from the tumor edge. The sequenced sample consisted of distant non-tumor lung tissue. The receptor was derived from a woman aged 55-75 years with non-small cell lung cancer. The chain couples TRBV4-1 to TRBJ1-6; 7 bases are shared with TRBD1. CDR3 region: CASSHTGTESPLHF. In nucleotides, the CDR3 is TGCGCCAGCAGCCATACCGGGACAGAATCACCCCTCCACTTT.